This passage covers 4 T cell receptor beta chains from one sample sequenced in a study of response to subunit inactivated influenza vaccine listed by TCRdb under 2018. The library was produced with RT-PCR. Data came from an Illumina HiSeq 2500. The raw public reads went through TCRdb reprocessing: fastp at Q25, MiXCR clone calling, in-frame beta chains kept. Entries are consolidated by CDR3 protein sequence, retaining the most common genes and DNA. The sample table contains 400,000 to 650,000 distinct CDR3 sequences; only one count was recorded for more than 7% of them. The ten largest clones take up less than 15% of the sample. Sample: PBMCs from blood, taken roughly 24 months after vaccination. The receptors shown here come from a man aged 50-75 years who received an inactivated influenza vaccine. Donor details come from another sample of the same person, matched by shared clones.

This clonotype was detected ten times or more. The CDR3 nucleotides read TGTGCCATCAGTCGGCTCCCGGCAGGCCAACAGAACACCGGGGAGCTGTTTTTT. Its translation: CAISRLPAGQQNTGELFF. The rearrangement links TRBV10-3 to TRBJ2-2; D is ambiguous. Germline lookup yields CDR1 ENHRY and CDR2 SYGVKD. The length of the CDR3 is 18 residues. With 5 bases removed from V and 1 base from J, the gap between germline ends came to 20 bases.

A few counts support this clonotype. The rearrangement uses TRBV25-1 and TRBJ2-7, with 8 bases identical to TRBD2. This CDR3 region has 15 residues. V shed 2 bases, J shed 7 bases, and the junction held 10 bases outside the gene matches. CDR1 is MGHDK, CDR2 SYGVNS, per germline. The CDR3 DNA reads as TGTGCCAGCAGTGAAAGGGCGGGAGGCCCTCGGGAGCAGTACTTC. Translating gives CASSERAGGPREQYF.

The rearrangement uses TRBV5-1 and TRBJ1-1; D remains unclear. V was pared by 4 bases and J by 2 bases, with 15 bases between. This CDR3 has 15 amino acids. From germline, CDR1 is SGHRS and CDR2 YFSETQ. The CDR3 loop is CASSLSAGRNTEAFF. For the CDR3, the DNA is TGCGCCAGCAGCCTTTCGGCCGGACGAAACACTGAAGCTTTCTTT.

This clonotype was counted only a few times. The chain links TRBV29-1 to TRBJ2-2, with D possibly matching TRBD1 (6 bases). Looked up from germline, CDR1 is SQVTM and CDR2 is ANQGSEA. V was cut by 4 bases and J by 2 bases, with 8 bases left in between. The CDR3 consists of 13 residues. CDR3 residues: CSVVRGNTGELFF. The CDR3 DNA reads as TGCAGCGTTGTCAGGGGTAACACCGGGGAGCTGTTTTTT.